The rows below give T cell receptor beta chains drawn from one sample of a study of beta chain features in type 1 diabetes. Measured with immunoSEQ multiplex PCR; TCRdb has only the in-frame clones, and not every one. The sample yields around 500,000 clones, roughly 10% seen once. The sequenced sample consisted of naive CD4+ T cells from blood. The receptors here all came from a woman aged 18-29 years in good health. CDR3s include the opening cysteine and the closing phenylalanine or tryptophan. Each record gives: J gene, clone size, V gene, D gene, CDR3 protein, CDR3 DNA. D genes are given only for firm matches. Only part of the rows carry a size: once, few, many, or a class if the clone is expanded.

J: TRBJ1-1
size: few
V: TRBV9
D: NA
CDR3: CASSPVVGGTEAFF
DNA: TGTGCCAGCAGCCCAGTCGTCGGTGGTACTGAAGCTTTCTTT

J: TRBJ1-4
size: NA
V: TRBV4-2
D: NA
CDR3: CASSSPPGATNEKLFF
DNA: TGTGCCAGCAGCTCTCCCCCTGGTGCAACTAATGAAAAACTGTTTTTT

J: TRBJ2-7
size: few
V: TRBV30
D: NA
CDR3: CARIGEQYF
DNA: TGTGCCCGCATTGGCGAGCAGTACTTC

J: TRBJ2-5
size: few
V: TRBV6-5
D: NA
CDR3: CASSYHWTAPSQYF
DNA: TGTGCCAGCAGTTACCATTGGACAGCTCCATCTCAGTACTTC

J: TRBJ2-1
size: NA
V: TRBV7-9
D: TRBD2
CDR3: CASSLLAGAVNEQFF
DNA: TGTGCCAGCAGCCTCCTAGCGGGAGCAGTCAATGAGCAGTTCTTC

J: TRBJ1-2
size: NA
V: TRBV10-3
D: NA
CDR3: CAISESMRGYTF
DNA: TGTGCCATCAGTGAGTCGATGAGGGGCTACACCTTC

J: TRBJ2-1
size: NA
V: TRBV2
D: NA
CDR3: CASSINRESYNEQFF
DNA: TGTGCCAGCAGTATAAACAGGGAATCCTACAATGAGCAGTTCTTC

J: TRBJ2-5
size: NA
V: TRBV7-2
D: TRBD1
CDR3: CASSPRGDRGARETQYF
DNA: TGTGCCAGCAGCCCCCGGGGGGACAGGGGCGCGAGGGAGACCCAGTACTTC

J: TRBJ2-7
size: NA
V: TRBV18
D: NA
CDR3: CASSSPAGVYEQYF
DNA: TGTGCCAGCTCATCACCCGCAGGGGTCTACGAGCAGTACTTC

J: TRBJ1-4
size: NA
V: TRBV2
D: NA
CDR3: CASSVGSEKLFF
DNA: TGTGCCAGCAGTGTGGGGAGTGAAAAACTGTTTTTT

J: TRBJ2-2
size: NA
V: TRBV25-1
D: NA
CDR3: CASSELGTNTGELFF
DNA: TGTGCCAGCAGTGAACTGGGGACGAACACCGGGGAGCTGTTTTTT

J: TRBJ1-2
size: NA
V: TRBV27
D: NA
CDR3: CASSLQGYGYTF
DNA: TGTGCCAGCAGTTTACAGGGATATGGCTACACCTTC

J: TRBJ2-5
size: NA
V: TRBV18
D: NA
CDR3: CASSPAGSETQYF
DNA: TGTGCCAGCTCACCAGCAGGGTCGGAGACCCAGTACTTC

J: TRBJ2-7
size: few
V: TRBV25-1
D: NA
CDR3: CASSYPLGGGTYEQYF
DNA: TGTGCCAGCAGTTACCCTCTAGGGGGAGGGACCTACGAGCAGTACTTC

J: TRBJ2-7
size: few
V: TRBV18
D: NA
CDR3: CASSPQAQGGYEQYF
DNA: TGTGCCAGCTCACCACAGGCGCAGGGGGGCTACGAGCAGTACTTC

J: TRBJ2-2
size: few
V: TRBV28
D: NA
CDR3: CASSSPTGRLFF
DNA: TGTGCCAGCAGTTCACCTACGGGGCGGCTGTTTTTT

J: TRBJ2-1
size: few
V: TRBV27
D: TRBD2
CDR3: CASSWDSGRRYNEQFF
DNA: TGTGCCAGCAGTTGGGATAGCGGGAGGAGGTACAATGAGCAGTTCTTC

J: TRBJ2-7
size: NA
V: TRBV7-9
D: TRBD1
CDR3: CASSLRTGKHEQYF
DNA: TGTGCCAGCAGCTTACGGACAGGGAAACACGAGCAGTACTTC

J: TRBJ2-5
size: NA
V: TRBV4-1
D: TRBD2
CDR3: CASSQVAGGPRETQYF
DNA: TGCGCCAGCAGCCAAGTGGCGGGGGGGCCGCGGGAGACCCAGTACTTC

J: TRBJ2-1
size: few
V: TRBV7-2
D: TRBD2
CDR3: CASIPLAGGHNEQFF
DNA: TGTGCCAGCATCCCACTAGCGGGGGGGCACAATGAGCAGTTCTTC

J: TRBJ2-3
size: few
V: TRBV9
D: NA
CDR3: CASSVVPLADTQYF
DNA: TGTGCCAGCAGCGTAGTGCCGTTGGCGGATACGCAGTATTTT

J: TRBJ2-5
size: NA
V: TRBV7-9
D: NA
CDR3: CASSAGRIIRETQYF
DNA: TGTGCCAGCAGCGCCGGCCGGATAATTCGAGAGACCCAGTACTTC

J: TRBJ2-3
size: NA
V: TRBV4-2
D: TRBD2
CDR3: CASSHGLAHTDTQYF
DNA: TGTGCCAGCAGCCACGGACTAGCCCACACAGATACGCAGTATTTT

J: TRBJ2-2
size: few
V: TRBV25-1
D: NA
CDR3: CASSEAPRGRTGELFF
DNA: TGTGCCAGCAGTGAAGCCCCTCGGGGGCGCACCGGGGAGCTGTTTTTT

J: TRBJ1-3
size: few
V: TRBV7-6
D: NA
CDR3: CASSLGNTIYF
DNA: TGTGCCAGCAGCTTAGGAAACACCATATATTTT

J: TRBJ2-7
size: NA
V: TRBV10-3
D: NA
CDR3: CAIRRTESYEQYF
DNA: TGTGCCATCAGACGGACAGAGTCCTACGAGCAGTACTTC